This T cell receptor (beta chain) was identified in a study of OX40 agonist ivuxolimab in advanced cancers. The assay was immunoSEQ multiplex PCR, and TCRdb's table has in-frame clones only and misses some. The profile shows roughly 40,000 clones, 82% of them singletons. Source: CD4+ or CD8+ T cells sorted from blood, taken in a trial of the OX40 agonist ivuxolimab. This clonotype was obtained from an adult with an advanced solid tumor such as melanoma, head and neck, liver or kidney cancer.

CDR3 loop: CASSHVPPIYEQYF. DNA for the CDR3: TGTGCCAGCAGTCACGTACCCCCGATCTACGAGCAGTACTTC. The chain links TRBV6-6 to TRBJ2-7; no clear D. The CDR3 runs to 14 residues. The V and J ends lost 5 bases and 3 bases respectively, with 14 bases between them. Looked up from germline, CDR1 is MNHNY and CDR2 is SVGAGI (reference sequence).